This entry features one T cell receptor beta chain sequence. This same CDR3 is encoded by further DNA sequences in the sample. Germline V gene lookup returns CDR1 MNHEY and CDR2 SVGAGI. CDR3 size: 16 residues. V shed 0 bases and J shed 0 bases, with 6 bases lying between them. The sample comes from a study of blood T cell repertoires in COVID-19. Study-wide background: Specimens from acute and convalescent COVID-19 originated in the United States, Italy and Spain. The cDNA or gDNA used as material had been derived from T cells, B-cell-depleted T cells, or PBMCs.

The method was immunoSEQ multiplex PCR; TCRdb's version includes in-frame clones alone and lacks a portion of them. The data contain tens of thousands of clones, roughly 87% of them seen just once; the ten biggest clones take up around 1.6%. Sequencing was done on a sample of peripheral blood. V is TRBV6-5 and J is TRBJ2-6; D gene unclear. This sequence originates from a man aged 55-75 years with acute or convalescent COVID-19. DNA for the CDR3: TGTGCCAGCAGTTACTCCCGTTTCTCTGGGGCCAACGTCCTGACTTTC. Encoded protein: CASSYSRFSGANVLTF.